The entry below gives a single T cell receptor beta chain sequence along with its context. Antigen specificity is unknown. The data were obtained in a study of blood T cells in healthy people across ages. Overall study findings and caveats: The study lacked donor CMV status, which possibly confounded expanded clonotype changes.

Then a second PCR, running roughly 7 to 11 cycles, was carried out with a sample-barcoded 5' primer and a J-beta primer mix. Carrying 12 random nucleotides, a template-switch adaptor labeled each individual cDNA molecule. Each sample provided no less than 3 million CDR3-containing paired-end reads. MiXCR was run by TCRdb on the 5' RACE reads, yielding one entry per CDR3 protein. The sample has about 780,000 distinct CDR3 sequences; about 59% are singletons. Each sample used at least 7 million PBMCs. This sequence was found in a man in his thirties or forties in good health. Sequencing used blood.

The CDR3 region is CASSLRPPGNEQFF. Here the CDR3 DNA reads TGTGCCAGCAGTTTAAGGCCACCGGGGAATGAGCAGTTCTTC. This chain joins TRBV28 and TRBJ2-1; the D gene is possibly TRBD2 (5 bases). Trimming left V 2 bases short and J 7 bases short, with 12 bases between. CDR3 length equals 14 residues. Looked up from germline, CDR1 is MDHEN and CDR2 is SYDVKM.